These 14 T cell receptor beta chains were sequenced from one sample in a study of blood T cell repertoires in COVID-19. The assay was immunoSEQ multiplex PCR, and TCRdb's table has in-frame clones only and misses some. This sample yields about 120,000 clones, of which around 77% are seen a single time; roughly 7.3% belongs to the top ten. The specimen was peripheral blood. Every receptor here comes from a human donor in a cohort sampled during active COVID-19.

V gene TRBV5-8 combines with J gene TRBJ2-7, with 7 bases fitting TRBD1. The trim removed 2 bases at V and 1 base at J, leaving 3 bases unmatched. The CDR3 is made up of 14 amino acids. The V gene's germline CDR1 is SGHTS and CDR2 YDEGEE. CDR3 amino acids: CASSFYRGSYEQYF. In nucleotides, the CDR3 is TGTGCCAGCAGCTTCTACAGGGGTTCCTACGAGCAGTACTTC.

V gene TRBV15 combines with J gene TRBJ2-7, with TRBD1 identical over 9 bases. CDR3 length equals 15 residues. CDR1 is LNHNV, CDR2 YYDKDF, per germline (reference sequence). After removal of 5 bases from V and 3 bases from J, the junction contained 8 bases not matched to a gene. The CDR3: CATSGGQGPFYEQYF. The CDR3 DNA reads TGTGCCACCAGCGGAGGACAGGGGCCGTTCTACGAGCAGTACTTC.

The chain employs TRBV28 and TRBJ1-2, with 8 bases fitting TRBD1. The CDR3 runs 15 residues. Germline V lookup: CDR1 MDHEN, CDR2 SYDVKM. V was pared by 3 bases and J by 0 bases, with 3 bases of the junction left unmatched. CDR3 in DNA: TGTGCCAGCAGTTTCAGGGACAGGACTAACTATGGCTACACCTTC. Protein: CASSFRDRTNYGYTF.

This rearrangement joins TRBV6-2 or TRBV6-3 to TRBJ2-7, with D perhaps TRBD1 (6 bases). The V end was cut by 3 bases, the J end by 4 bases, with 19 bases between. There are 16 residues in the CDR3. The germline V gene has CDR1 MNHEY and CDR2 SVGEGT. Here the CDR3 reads CASSYSSTGPPYEQYF. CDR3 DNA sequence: TGTGCCAGCAGTTATTCCTCGACAGGCCCTCCGTACGAGCAGTACTTC.

DNA of the CDR3: TGTGCCAGCAGCTTAGGACTAGCGAATTACAATGAGCAGTTCTTC. It yields the protein CASSLGLANYNEQFF. The V and J genes are TRBV7-2 and TRBJ2-1; 8 bases agree with TRBD2. The CDR3 covers 15 residues. V lost 1 base, J lost 4 bases, and 3 bases stayed unmatched. Looked up from germline, CDR1 is SGHTA and CDR2 is FQGNSA.

CDR3 amino acids: CASSPSSDSYNEQFF. The CDR3 nucleotides read TGTGCCAGCAGCCCGTCTAGCGACTCCTACAATGAGCAGTTCTTC. This chain joins TRBV11-3 and TRBJ2-1; D may be TRBD2 (6 bases). V dropped 5 bases and J dropped 0 bases, with 11 bases sitting between them. The CDR3 is made up of 15 amino acids. Germline CDR1 is SGHNT and CDR2 is YENEEA.

The DNA for the CDR3 is TGTGCCAGCAGCCTGACTAGCGGGATTGAGGGCGGGGAGCTGTTTTTT. It codes for CASSLTSGIEGGELFF. This chain connects TRBV13 to TRBJ2-2; 11 bases fit TRBD2. The germline V gene has CDR1 PRHDT and CDR2 FYEKMQ (reference sequence). V gave up 5 bases and J gave up 7 bases; unmatched junction bases: 9. The CDR3 is 16 amino acids.

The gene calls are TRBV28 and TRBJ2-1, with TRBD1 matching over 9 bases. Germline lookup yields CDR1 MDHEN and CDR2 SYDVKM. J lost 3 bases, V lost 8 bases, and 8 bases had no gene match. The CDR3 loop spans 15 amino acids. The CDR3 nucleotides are TGTGCCAGCGGAAGCCCGGGACAGGGCTACAATGAGCAGTTCTTC. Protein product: CASGSPGQGYNEQFF.

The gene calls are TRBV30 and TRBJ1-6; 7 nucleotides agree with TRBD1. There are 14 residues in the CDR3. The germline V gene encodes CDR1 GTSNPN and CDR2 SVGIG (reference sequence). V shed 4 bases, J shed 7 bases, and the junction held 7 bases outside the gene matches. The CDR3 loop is CAWIRPGQNSPLHF. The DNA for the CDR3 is TGTGCCTGGATCCGACCGGGACAGAATTCACCCCTCCACTTT.

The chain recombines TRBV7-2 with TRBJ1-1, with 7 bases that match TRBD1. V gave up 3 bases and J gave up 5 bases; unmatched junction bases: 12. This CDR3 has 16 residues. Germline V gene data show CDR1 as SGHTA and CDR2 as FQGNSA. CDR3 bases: TGTGCCAGCAGCTTTTTGGGTGCAGGGGGAACAACTGAAGCTTTCTTT. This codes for CASSFLGAGGTTEAFF.

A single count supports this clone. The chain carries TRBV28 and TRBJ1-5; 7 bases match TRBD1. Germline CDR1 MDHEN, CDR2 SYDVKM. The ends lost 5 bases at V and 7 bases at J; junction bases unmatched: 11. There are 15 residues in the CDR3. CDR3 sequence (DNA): TGTGCCAGCAGTCCTCAGGGGGGTGGCGGCCAGCCCCAGCATTTT. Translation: CASSPQGGGGQPQHF. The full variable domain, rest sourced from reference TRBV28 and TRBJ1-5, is DVKVTQSSRYLVKRTGEKVFLECVQDMDHENMFWYRQDPGLGLRLIYFSYDVKMKEKGDIPEGYSVSREKKERFSLILESASTNQTSMYLCASSPQGGGGQPQHFGDGTRLSIL.

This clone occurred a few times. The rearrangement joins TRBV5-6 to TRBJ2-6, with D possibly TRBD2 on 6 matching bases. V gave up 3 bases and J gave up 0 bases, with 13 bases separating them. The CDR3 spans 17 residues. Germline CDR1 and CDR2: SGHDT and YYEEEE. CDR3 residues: CASSWFTGSSGANVLTF. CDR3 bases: TGTGCCAGCAGCTGGTTCACCGGGAGCTCTGGGGCCAACGTCCTGACTTTC.

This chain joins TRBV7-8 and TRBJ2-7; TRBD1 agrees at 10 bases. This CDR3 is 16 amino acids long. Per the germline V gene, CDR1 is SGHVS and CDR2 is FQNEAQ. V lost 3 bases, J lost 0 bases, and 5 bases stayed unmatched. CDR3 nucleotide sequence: TGTGCCAGCAGCTTGCCCGGGACAGGGGTCTCCTACGAGCAGTACTTC. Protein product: CASSLPGTGVSYEQYF. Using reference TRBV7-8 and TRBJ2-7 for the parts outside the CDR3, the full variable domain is GAGVSQSPRYKVAKRGQDVALRCDPISGHVSLFWYQQALGQGPEFLTYFQNEAQLDKSGLPSDRFFAERPEGSVSTLKIQRTQQEDSAVYLCASSLPGTGVSYEQYFGPGTRLTVT.

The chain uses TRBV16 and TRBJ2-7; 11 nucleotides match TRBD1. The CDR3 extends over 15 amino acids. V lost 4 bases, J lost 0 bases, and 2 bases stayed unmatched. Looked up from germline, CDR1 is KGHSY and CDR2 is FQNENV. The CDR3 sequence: CASSPGTGGSYEQYF. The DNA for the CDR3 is TGTGCCAGCAGCCCCGGGACAGGGGGCTCCTACGAGCAGTACTTC. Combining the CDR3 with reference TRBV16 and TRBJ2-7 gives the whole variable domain GEEVAQTPKHLVRGEGQKAKLYCAPIKGHSYVFWYQQVLKNEFKFLISFQNENVFDETGMPKERFSAKCLPNSPCSLEIQATKLEDSAVYFCASSPGTGGSYEQYFGPGTRLTVT.